The rows below give T cell receptor beta chains drawn from one sample of a study of blood T cells in healthy people across ages. TCRdb passed the 5' RACE reads through MiXCR, listing each CDR3 protein once. The table includes approximately 1.5 million distinct CDR3 sequences, about 45% detected once. Sequencing used blood. These receptors all stem from a woman aged 18-29 years in good health. The CDR3 runs from the conserved cysteine through the conserved F or W. A D gene is named only where the DNA matches it firmly. Not every row has a clone size; where given, it reads once, few, many or a size class.

J,D,V,length,size,CDR3,DNA
TRBJ2-7,TRBD2,TRBV25-1,15,-,CASSTGTSGYNEQYF,TGTGCCAGCAGTACAGGGACTAGCGGCTACAATGAGCAGTACTTC
TRBJ2-3,-,TRBV28,13,-,CASSLFSSDTQYF,TGTGCCAGCAGTTTATTTTCCTCAGATACGCAGTATTTT
TRBJ2-5,-,TRBV21-1,16,-,CASSPVPRLAQTEQYF,TGTGCCAGCAGCCCGGTGCCGAGACTAGCCCAAACTGAGCAGTACTTC
TRBJ1-4,TRBD1,TRBV7-8,13,few,CASSLGDRNKLFF,TGTGCCAGCAGCTTAGGGGACAGGAATAAACTGTTTTTT
TRBJ2-1,TRBD2,TRBV11-2,18,-,CASSLVRTSGSTYNEQFF,TGTGCCAGCAGCTTAGTAAGGACTAGCGGGAGCACCTACAATGAGCAGTTCTTC
TRBJ1-2,-,TRBV20-1,13,-,CSASRELDYGYTF,TGCAGTGCTAGTCGGGAGTTAGACTATGGCTACACCTTC
TRBJ2-3,-,TRBV6-4,14,few,CASSDPGRPDTQYF,TGTGCCAGCAGTGATCCAGGGCGCCCAGATACGCAGTATTTT
TRBJ2-5,-,TRBV7-2,14,-,CASSLRERQETQYF,TGTGCCAGCAGCTTACGAGAGCGTCAAGAGACCCAGTACTTC
TRBJ1-2,-,TRBV7-9,10,few,CASSRGWDTF,TGTGCCAGCAGTCGAGGGTGGGACACCTTC
TRBJ1-4,-,TRBV4-3,16,few,CASSQDGTRGDEKLFF,TGCGCCAGCAGCCAAGACGGGACACGGGGAGATGAAAAACTGTTTTTT
TRBJ1-6,-,TRBV9,14,-,CASSVPGTNSPLHF,TGTGCCAGCAGCGTACCAGGGACTAATTCACCCCTCCACTTT
TRBJ2-1,-,TRBV27,17,once,CASSLEWTDFSYNEQFF,TGTGCCAGCAGTTTAGAGTGGACAGACTTTTCCTACAATGAGCAGTTCTTC
TRBJ1-4,-,TRBV20-1,14,-,CSARDKGGLEKLFF,TGCAGTGCTAGAGATAAAGGGGGTCTTGAAAAACTGTTTTTT
TRBJ2-5,-,TRBV20-1,12,once,CSFSGGGNEQYF,TGCAGTTTTAGCGGAGGGGGGAATGAGCAGTACTTC
TRBJ2-3,-,TRBV12-3/TRBV12-4,12,once,CVSSSGTDTQYF,TGTGTCAGCAGTTCAGGGACAGATACGCAGTATTTT
TRBJ2-3,TRBD2,TRBV5-1,16,few,CASSLGTSGRPDTQYF,TGCGCCAGCAGCCTAGGGACTAGCGGGAGACCAGATACGCAGTATTTT
TRBJ2-3,TRBD2,TRBV9,18,-,CASSPGTSGGKSTDTQYF,TGTGCCAGCAGCCCAGGGACTAGCGGGGGGAAGAGCACAGATACGCAGTATTTT
TRBJ1-3,-,TRBV4-2,15,-,CASSPRGTRGNTIYF,TGTGCCAGCAGCCCCCGAGGGACGCGTGGAAACACCATATATTTT
TRBJ2-7,-,TRBV6-2/TRBV6-3,13,-,CASTQDGPLKQYF,TGTGCCAGCACCCAGGACGGACCCCTCAAGCAGTACTTC
TRBJ2-1,-,TRBV15,16,-,CATSRPTGSIYNEQFF,TGTGCCACCAGCAGGCCAACAGGGTCTATCTACAATGAGCAGTTCTTC
TRBJ2-7,TRBD1,TRBV7-8,17,-,CASSLAPTGKASYEQYF,TGTGCCAGCAGCTTGGCCCCGACAGGGAAGGCCTCCTACGAGCAGTACTTC
TRBJ2-3,TRBD2,TRBV29-1,14,-,CSVGTRDFTDTQYF,TGCAGCGTTGGGACTAGGGATTTTACAGATACGCAGTATTTT
TRBJ2-2,TRBD2,TRBV3-1,16,-,CASSQGLAGLSGELFF,TGTGCCAGCAGCCAAGGACTAGCGGGGCTCTCCGGGGAGCTGTTTTTT
TRBJ2-1,TRBD1,TRBV18,14,-,CASSHRQGANEQFF,TGTGCCAGCTCACACCGACAGGGGGCCAATGAGCAGTTCTTC
TRBJ2-5,-,TRBV7-2,14,-,CASSAGHPDNEQYF,TGTGCCAGCAGCGCCGGTCATCCGGACAATGAGCAGTACTTC
TRBJ2-5,-,TRBV20-1,14,-,CSARAGLFQETRYF,TGCAGTGCTAGAGCGGGACTCTTCCAAGAGACCCGGTACTTC
TRBJ2-3,-,TRBV5-6,16,-,CASSHTRASYTDTQYF,TGTGCCAGCAGTCACACTCGCGCAAGTTACACAGATACGCAGTATTTT
TRBJ2-2,-,TRBV20-1,15,-,CSARLRSGYTGELFF,TGCAGTGCTAGATTGAGGAGCGGGTACACCGGGGAGCTGTTTTTT
TRBJ1-2,TRBD1,TRBV20-1,14,-,CSARPGGPNYGYTF,TGCAGTGCTAGACCAGGGGGCCCTAACTATGGCTACACCTTC
TRBJ2-1,TRBD2,TRBV9,15,-,CASSWTSGSRGEQFF,TGTGCCAGCAGCTGGACTAGCGGGAGTAGGGGTGAGCAGTTCTTC
TRBJ2-1,TRBD2,TRBV20-1,13,few,CSAISGRRREQFF,TGCAGTGCTATTAGCGGGAGACGTCGGGAGCAGTTCTTC
TRBJ2-7,TRBD2,TRBV7-9,15,-,CASSSSTSGLLEQYF,TGTGCCAGCAGCTCGTCAACTAGCGGCCTATTGGAGCAGTACTTC
TRBJ2-7,-,TRBV4-3,14,-,CASSQEQEVYEQYF,TGCGCCAGCAGCCAAGAACAGGAGGTCTACGAGCAGTACTTC
TRBJ2-5,TRBD1,TRBV12-3/TRBV12-4,15,-,CASSQGTGGRETQYF,TGTGCCAGCAGTCAGGGGACAGGGGGCAGGGAGACCCAGTACTTC
TRBJ2-1,-,TRBV7-2,14,-,CASSLDRGDETQFF,TGTGCCAGCAGCTTAGATAGAGGGGATGAGACCCAGTTCTTC
TRBJ2-1,-,TRBV4-1,15,-,CASSQTLGDSNEQFF,TGCGCCAGCAGCCAAACTCTGGGGGACTCCAATGAGCAGTTCTTC
TRBJ1-1,-,TRBV4-2,15,-,CASSQEHGMNTEAFF,TGTGCCAGCAGCCAAGAACATGGCATGAACACTGAAGCTTTCTTT
TRBJ1-4,-,TRBV20-1,12,few,CTPRATNEKLFF,TGCACTCCCAGGGCAACTAATGAAAAACTGTTTTTT
TRBJ1-5,-,TRBV27,17,few,CASSPTLGGGYNQPQHF,TGTGCCAGCAGTCCCACCCTTGGCGGGGGTTACAATCAGCCCCAGCATTTT
TRBJ1-6,-,TRBV25-1,12,-,CASSDPASPLHF,TGTGCCAGCAGTGATCCGGCTTCACCCCTCCACTTT
TRBJ1-1,-,TRBV12-3/TRBV12-4,14,few,CASSAGHRNTEAFF,TGTGCCAGCAGTGCGGGACACCGGAACACTGAAGCTTTCTTT
TRBJ2-3,-,TRBV7-7,13,few,CASSPTLTDTQYF,TGTGCTAGCAGCCCAACCCTGACAGATACGCAGTATTTT
TRBJ2-7,TRBD2,TRBV12-3/TRBV12-4,14,-,CASSQAGGLNEQYF,TGTGCCAGCAGTCAAGCGGGGGGGCTCAACGAGCAGTACTTC
TRBJ1-2,-,TRBV6-5,14,few,CASSSPRVAYGYTF,TGTGCCAGCAGTTCCCCACGGGTTGCCTATGGCTACACCTTC
TRBJ1-2,-,TRBV20-1,17,many,CSARDWAPGKWSYGYTF,TGCAGTGCTAGAGATTGGGCGCCGGGGAAGTGGTCTTATGGCTACACCTTC
TRBJ1-2,TRBD1,TRBV12-3/TRBV12-4,16,-,CASSPSRTGVIGGYTF,TGTGCCAGCAGTCCCTCTAGGACAGGGGTGATCGGTGGCTACACCTTC
TRBJ2-7,-,TRBV7-2,15,-,CASSLGGSAPYEQYF,TGTGCCAGCAGCTTAGGAGGGTCTGCACCCTACGAGCAGTACTTC
TRBJ1-1,-,TRBV7-2,14,once,CASSLVVMNTEAFF,TGTGCCAGCAGCTTGGTAGTTATGAACACTGAAGCTTTCTTT
TRBJ1-2,TRBD1,TRBV5-1,15,few,CASSHPDRVPGGYTF,TGCGCCAGCAGCCACCCCGACAGGGTTCCGGGAGGCTACACCTTC
TRBJ1-2,-,TRBV4-2,16,-,CASSQGGGGRNYGYTF,TGTGCCAGCAGCCAAGGGGGCGGGGGGCGAAACTATGGCTACACCTTC
TRBJ2-4,-,TRBV5-8,15,-,CASSVLGTQRNIQYF,TGTGCCAGCAGCGTCCTGGGGACCCAAAGAAACATTCAGTACTTC
TRBJ2-1,TRBD1,TRBV28,14,-,CASKYSRDRGEQFF,TGTGCCAGCAAATATTCCCGGGACAGGGGCGAGCAGTTCTTC
TRBJ1-5,TRBD1,TRBV5-8,15,few,CASSVGTERSQPQHF,TGTGCCAGCAGCGTCGGGACAGAGAGAAGTCAGCCCCAGCATTTT
TRBJ2-2,TRBD1,TRBV29-1,14,-,CSVGQGANTGELFF,TGCAGCGTTGGCCAGGGGGCTAACACCGGGGAGCTGTTTTTT
TRBJ1-2,-,TRBV7-2,13,-,CASSGFGQGGYTF,TGTGCCAGCAGCGGTTTCGGTCAGGGGGGCTACACCTTC
TRBJ2-5,-,TRBV16,16,many,CASSQSDYSVGETQYF,TGTGCCAGCAGCCAATCCGACTATAGCGTCGGAGAGACCCAGTACTTC
TRBJ2-7,-,TRBV27,13,-,CASSFSSGVLRYF,TGTGCCAGCAGTTTTAGTTCCGGGGTTCTCCGGTACTTC
TRBJ2-1,-,TRBV6-2/TRBV6-3,15,-,CASSFLEGVFDEQFF,TGTGCCAGCAGTTTCCTGGAGGGAGTGTTCGATGAGCAGTTCTTC
TRBJ2-2,-,TRBV12-3/TRBV12-4,14,-,CASRPGSNTGELFF,TGTGCCAGCCGCCCGGGATCGAACACCGGGGAGCTGTTTTTT
TRBJ1-2,-,TRBV18,16,-,CASSPKTGLANYGYTF,TGTGCCAGCTCACCTAAAACAGGGTTGGCTAACTATGGCTACACCTTC